One and the same sample provided the 24 T cell receptor beta chains below, sequenced in a study of a mutant IDH1 vaccine in newly diagnosed glioma. Sequencing was performed with immunoSEQ multiplex PCR; in TCRdb, only in-frame clones are kept and a portion is missing. Here the sample spans tens of thousands of clones, around four fifths being singletons. Time point meaning: week 47, end of study. Alongside topical imiquimod, each dose of vaccine comprised 300 ug of mutant IDH1 20-mer peptide. No antigen has been assigned to these receptors. Specimen: PBMCs, collected from a glioma patient whose treatment included an IDH1 peptide vaccine. These receptors originate from a man aged 25-45 years with glioma.

The CDR3 is CASSYGRQDGSYNEQFF. CDR3 DNA sequence: TGCGCCAGCAGCTACGGCCGACAGGACGGCTCCTACAATGAGCAGTTCTTC. The rearrangement uses TRBV5-1 and TRBJ2-1; the D gene is possibly TRBD1 (6 bases). The CDR3 is 17 residues long. Germline assignment: CDR1 SGHRS and CDR2 YFSETQ. Trimming left V 3 bases short and J 0 bases short, with 16 bases between.

This clone was recorded once. The chain uses TRBV29-1 and TRBJ2-1, with D perhaps matching TRBD2 (5 bases). The CDR3 is made up of 13 amino acids. Germline V gene data show CDR1 as SQVTM and CDR2 as ANQGSEA. V gave up 5 bases and J gave up 5 bases, with 13 bases separating them. CDR3 in DNA: TGCAGCGTTTCCGCTACTAGAGACAATGAGCAGTTCTTC. Protein: CSVSATRDNEQFF.

This clone turned up a few times. V and J are TRBV29-1 and TRBJ1-1; a possible D gene is TRBD1 (5 bases). The germline V gene encodes CDR1 SQVTM and CDR2 ANQGSEA. Trimming removed 0 bases at V and 1 base at J, with 15 bases between. This CDR3 has 16 residues. CDR3 residues: CSVEDLPGGPNTEAFF. Written as DNA, the CDR3 is TGCAGCGTTGAAGATCTGCCGGGGGGACCGAACACTGAAGCTTTCTTT. The full variable domain, rest sourced from reference TRBV29-1 and TRBJ1-1, is SAVISQKPSRDICQRGTSLTIQCQVDSQVTMMFWYRQQPGQSLTLIATANQGSEATYESGFVIDKFPISRPNLTFSTLTVSNMSPEDSSIYLCSVEDLPGGPNTEAFFGQGTRLTVV.

As for this clone: Since the CDR3 does not end with the conserved phenylalanine or tryptophan, this likely comes from a read error. The rearrangement uses TRBV15 and TRBJ1-5; D unclear. Per the germline V gene, CDR1 is LNHNV and CDR2 is YYDKDF (reference sequence). The CDR3 extends over 13 amino acids. Trimming removed 5 bases from V and 0 bases from J, with 5 bases in between. Here the CDR3 reads CATSANSNQPQHL. The CDR3 nucleotides read TGTGCCACCAGCGCAAATAGCAATCAGCCCCAGCATCTT.

V is TRBV5-1 and J is TRBJ2-5; 7 positions agree with TRBD1. CDR1 and CDR2 from the germline V gene are SGHRS and YFSETQ. The CDR3 is 15 residues long. The V gene end was trimmed by 4 bases and the J gene end by 1 base; junction bases not matched to a gene: 7. The CDR3 here is CASSTEDRLQETQYF. In nucleotides, the CDR3 is TGCGCCAGCAGCACCGAGGACAGGCTCCAAGAGACCCAGTACTTC. Variable domain in full (rest from reference TRBV5-1 and TRBJ2-5): KAGVTQTPRYLIKTRGQQVTLSCSPISGHRSVSWYQQTPGQGLQFLFEYFSETQRNKGNFPGRFSGRQFSNSRSEMNVSTLELGDSALYLCASSTEDRLQETQYFGPGTRLLVL.

The chain has TRBV6-1 and TRBJ2-4; D may be TRBD1 (6 bases). The CDR3 has 11 amino acids. Germline lookup yields CDR1 MNHNS and CDR2 SASEGT. V was shortened by 5 bases and J by 11 bases, with 10 bases between the two germline ends. DNA of the CDR3: TGTGCCAGCAGTTATCAGGGGCTTCAGTACTTC. Translation: CASSYQGLQYF.

Turning to this clone: Other DNA sequences within the sample encode an identical CDR3. V usage is TRBV4-1 and J usage is TRBJ1-6; D remains ambiguous. The length of the CDR3 is 12 residues. The V gene's germline CDR1 is MGHRA and CDR2 YSYEKL. Trimming removed 4 bases at V and 9 bases at J, with 7 bases between. The CDR3 DNA sequence: TGCGCCAGCAGCCCGCCAGGTTCACCCCTCCACTTT. Protein sequence: CASSPPGSPLHF.

V gene TRBV6-1 combines with J gene TRBJ1-5; unclear D gene. Trimming shortened V by 2 bases and J by 7 bases, and 9 bases separated the two germline ends. This CDR3 has 13 amino acids. Germline V gives CDR1 MNHNS, CDR2 SASEGT. CDR3 sequence: CASSEHRGQPQHF. The CDR3 coding sequence is TGTGCCAGCAGTGAACACCGCGGCCAGCCCCAGCATTTT.

The rearrangement uses TRBV27 and TRBJ2-7, with TRBD2 matching 8 bases. The germline V gene has CDR1 MNHEY and CDR2 SMNVEV (reference sequence). The CDR3 is made up of 16 amino acids. V lost 2 bases, J lost 3 bases, and 9 bases stayed unmatched. The CDR3 bases are TGTGCCAGCAGTTTAATGCTGGCGGGGGGCCTCTACGAGCAGTACTTC. It translates to CASSLMLAGGLYEQYF.

This rearrangement joins TRBV20-1 to TRBJ2-5; D gene uncertain. Germline lookup yields CDR1 DFQATT and CDR2 SNEGSKA (reference sequence). The CDR3 runs to 10 residues. The germline V and J ends were trimmed by 6 bases and 4 bases, with 6 bases remaining between them. CDR3 region: CSAPTETQYF. CDR3 bases: TGCAGTGCCCCTACAGAGACCCAGTACTTC.

This clone was detected once. The chain recombines TRBV6-5 with TRBJ2-2; 8 bases match TRBD2. Looked up from germline, CDR1 is MNHEY and CDR2 is SVGAGI. The CDR3 has 14 amino acids. Trimming removed 5 bases from V and 5 bases from J; junction bases left unmatched: 4. The CDR3 loop is CASSPGGVTGELFF. The CDR3 DNA reads TGTGCCAGCAGTCCGGGGGGGGTTACCGGGGAGCTGTTTTTT.

This clone was found once. The chain recombines TRBV27 with TRBJ2-7, with D perhaps TRBD2 (5 bases). The CDR3 runs 14 residues. Germline assignment: CDR1 MNHEY and CDR2 SMNVEV (reference sequence). Between the trimmed V and J ends, which lost 8 bases and 5 bases, there was a span of 19 bases. This chain's CDR3 is CASSRNGLVHEQYF. CDR3 bases: TGTGCCAGCTCCAGGAATGGACTCGTCCACGAGCAGTACTTC.

V and J are TRBV2 and TRBJ1-2; the D gene is possibly TRBD1 (6 bases). The germline V gene encodes CDR1 SNHLY and CDR2 FYNNEI. The CDR3 consists of 12 residues. The V and J ends lost 11 bases and 0 bases respectively, with 10 bases between them. CDR3 in DNA: TGTGCCGGGCAGGGGACTAACTATGGCTACACCTTC. It is translated as CAGQGTNYGYTF.

The V gene is TRBV11-2, the J gene TRBJ2-5; 9 bases agree with TRBD2. The CDR3 is made up of 17 amino acids. CDR1 and CDR2 from the germline V gene are SGHAT and FQNNGV. With V trimmed by 7 bases and J by 0 bases, 12 bases remained unmatched. The CDR3 here is CASTPVPVAGDQETQYF. As DNA, the CDR3 is TGTGCCAGCACCCCAGTCCCGGTAGCGGGGGACCAAGAGACCCAGTACTTC.

The chain uses TRBV30 and TRBJ1-5, with D maybe TRBD1 (5 bases). Germline V lookup: CDR1 GTSNPN, CDR2 SVGIG (reference sequence). The CDR3 extends over 15 amino acids. Trimming cost V 7 bases and J 7 bases, with 23 bases left between them. CDR3 region: CAYSIRTLRQQPQHF. The CDR3 DNA follows: TGTGCCTACTCTATCAGGACATTGCGACAGCAGCCCCAGCATTTT.

Only a few counts were recorded for this clone. The chain employs TRBV29-1 and TRBJ1-2, with TRBD1 matching 9 bases. The CDR3 extends over 16 amino acids. In germline, CDR1 is SQVTM, CDR2 ANQGSEA. Trimming took 2 bases from V and 5 from J; bases not matched to a gene: 12. The CDR3 protein is CSVESPRDRALYGYTF. DNA of the CDR3: TGCAGCGTTGAATCCCCGAGGGACAGGGCCCTTTATGGCTACACCTTC.

Details on this clone: One end of the junction varies from germline; a read error may be responsible. At the DNA level, this CDR3 is encoded by other sequences in the same sample as well. This chain links TRBV6-5 with TRBJ1-6; weak D call: TRBD1 (5 bases). There are 14 residues in the CDR3. The V gene's germline CDR1 is MNHEY and CDR2 SVGAGI. The CDR3 sequence: CASSPGGGSSPLHF. The CDR3 region has the DNA TGTGCCAGCAGCCCGGGGGGAGGAAGTTCACCCCTCCATTTT.

The rearrangement links TRBV5-6 to TRBJ1-6; maybe TRBD1 (6 bases). Germline lookup yields CDR1 SGHDT and CDR2 YYEEEE. V lost 0 bases and J lost 7, with 11 bases in between. The CDR3 is 15 residues long. The CDR3 sequence: CASSLAGGLNSPLHF. DNA of the CDR3: TGTGCCAGCAGCTTGGCCGGGGGCCTCAATTCACCCCTCCACTTT.

J is TRBJ1-1 and V is TRBV7-6, with a possible D match to TRBD1 (5 bases). The CDR3 has 16 residues. CDR1 and CDR2 from the germline V gene are SGHVS and FNYEAQ. The V gene lost 1 base and the J gene lost 0 bases, with 12 bases spanning the gap. Here the CDR3 reads CASSLGAGMVNTEAFF. CDR3 sequence (DNA): TGTGCCAGCAGCTTAGGAGCAGGGATGGTGAACACTGAAGCTTTCTTT.

The chain has TRBV19 and TRBJ2-1; D gene ambiguous. Trimming stripped 9 bases from V and 6 bases from J, with 21 bases between. The CDR3 extends over 15 amino acids. Germline values: CDR1 LNHDA, CDR2 SQIVND (reference sequence). DNA of the CDR3: TGTGCCAGCCAAGCCAACCTTAAAATGGCCAATGAGCAGTTCTTC. It encodes CASQANLKMANEQFF. Using reference TRBV19 and TRBJ2-1 for the parts outside the CDR3, the full variable domain is DGGITQSPKYLFRKEGQNVTLSCEQNLNHDAMYWYRQDPGQGLRLIYYSQIVNDFQKGDIAEGYSVSREKKESFPLTVTSAQKNPTAFYLCASQANLKMANEQFFGPGTRLTVL.

This clone was seen a single time. The chain couples TRBV18 to TRBJ1-6, with D hard to call. The CDR3 is made up of 12 amino acids. The V end was cut by 6 bases, the J end by 10 bases, with 10 bases between. Germline lookup yields CDR1 KGHSH and CDR2 LQKENI. The CDR3 DNA reads TGTGCCAGCTCTCCCGCATTCTCACCCCTCCACTTT. Translation gives CASSPAFSPLHF. Full variable domain (remainder filled in from reference TRBV18 and TRBJ1-6): NAGVMQNPRHLVRRRGQEARLRCSPMKGHSHVYWYRQLPEEGLKFMVYLQKENIIDESGMPKERFSAEFPKEGPSILRIQQVVRGDSAAYFCASSPAFSPLHFGNGTRLTVT.

This clone was observed once. The gene calls are TRBV5-4 and TRBJ2-5; TRBD1 or TRBD2 may be the D gene (6 bases each). The CDR3 spans 15 residues. Germline V CDR1 and CDR2: SGHNT, YYREEE (reference sequence). V shed 0 bases and J shed 5 bases, with 14 bases lying between them. The chain's CDR3 is CASSLASGGGETQYF. As DNA, the CDR3 is TGTGCCAGCAGCTTGGCCTCCGGGGGCGGTGAGACCCAGTACTTC.

This clone has just one count. The J gene is TRBJ2-7, the V gene TRBV15, with D tentatively TRBD1 (6 bases). The germline gives CDR1 LNHNV, CDR2 YYDKDF (reference sequence). Trimming removed 4 bases at V and 3 bases at J, with 13 bases between. The CDR3 consists of 14 residues. Here the CDR3 reads CATSKDSQGYEQYF. As DNA, the CDR3 is TGTGCCACCAGCAAGGACAGTCAGGGCTACGAGCAGTACTTC.

This sequence joins TRBV2 and TRBJ2-3; 9 bases are a match to TRBD2. Germline V gene lookup returns CDR1 SNHLY and CDR2 FYNNEI. The trim removed 6 bases at V and 0 bases at J, leaving 7 bases unmatched. The CDR3 extends over 16 amino acids. The CDR3 sequence is CASRYLAGSSTDTQYF. The DNA for the CDR3 is TGTGCCAGCAGATACCTAGCGGGGTCTAGCACAGATACGCAGTATTTT.